Listed here are 11 T cell receptor beta chains from one sample, sequenced in a study of blood T cell repertoires in COVID-19. Clones were read by immunoSEQ multiplex PCR, and TCRdb kept only the in-frame ones, dropping some. The sample shows approximately 250,000 clones, roughly 85% of them seen only once. The sample taken for sequencing was PBMCs or T cells enriched from blood (not recorded which). The origin of the receptors is a woman in her forties or fifties with acute COVID-19.

V and J are TRBV7-2 and TRBJ1-4; the match to TRBD1 covers 9 bases. Trimming removed 2 bases from V and 5 bases from J; junction bases left unmatched: 9. Germline values: CDR1 SGHTA, CDR2 FQGNSA. The CDR3 is 17 residues long. CDR3 bases: TGTGCCAGCAGCTTAAACAGGGGGCTGGGGAGCAATGAAAAACTGTTTTTT. The encoded protein is CASSLNRGLGSNEKLFF.

The rearrangement links TRBV12-3 or TRBV12-4 to TRBJ1-2; D possibly corresponds to TRBD1 (6 bases). This CDR3 contains 13 residues. Trimming pared 2 bases from V and 7 bases from J, leaving 11 bases between. CDR3 in amino acids: CASSLNRDGGYTF. The CDR3 DNA sequence: TGTGCCAGCAGTTTAAACAGGGATGGTGGCTACACCTTC.

V is TRBV15 and J is TRBJ1-2, with D possibly being TRBD1 (6 bases). Per the germline V gene, CDR1 is LNHNV and CDR2 is YYDKDF (reference sequence). The CDR3 totals 13 residues. V shed 5 bases and J shed 2 bases, with 9 bases lying between them. The CDR3 spells CATSQDRNYGYTF. The CDR3 region has the DNA TGTGCCACCAGCCAGGACAGAAACTATGGCTACACCTTC.

V and J are TRBV6-6 and TRBJ1-5, with 8 nucleotides matching TRBD1. V was pared by 2 bases and J by 7 bases, with 7 bases of the junction left unmatched. The germline V gene encodes CDR1 MNHNY and CDR2 SVGAGI (reference sequence). The CDR3 has 15 residues. CDR3 in amino acids: CASSYLVTGGQPQHF. The DNA of the CDR3 is TGTGCCAGCAGTTACCTGGTAACAGGGGGACAGCCCCAGCATTTT.

The chain couples TRBV2 to TRBJ1-4; 7 bases are shared with TRBD1. Germline-derived CDR1 and CDR2 are SNHLY and FYNNEI. This CDR3 region has 15 residues. Unmatched junction bases numbered 8, after V lost 6 bases and J lost 4 bases. CDR3 coding DNA: TGTGCCAGCAGCGCCGTAGGGGGCTTTAATGAAAAACTGTTTTTT. Protein product: CASSAVGGFNEKLFF.

V usage is TRBV5-4 and J usage is TRBJ1-3; 10 bases agree with TRBD1. The CDR3 length is 17 residues. With V trimmed by 4 bases and J by 4 bases, 11 bases remained unmatched. Per germline, CDR1 SGHNT and CDR2 YYREEE (reference sequence). The CDR3 nucleotides are TGTGCCAGCAGCGGAGCGGGACAGGGGTTCGCCGGAAACACCATATATTTT. The encoded protein is CASSGAGQGFAGNTIYF.

The chain employs TRBV5-1 and TRBJ1-4; TRBD1 is a possible D gene (5 bases). The CDR3 contains 14 residues. Trimming stripped 0 bases from V and 7 bases from J, with 10 bases between. Germline V gene sequence: CDR1 SGHRS, CDR2 YFSETQ. The CDR3: CASSLEWGVEKLFF. The DNA for the CDR3 is TGCGCCAGCAGCTTGGAATGGGGGGTTGAAAAACTGTTTTTT.

The chain carries TRBV3-1 (or the pseudogene TRBV3-2) and TRBJ2-6; D is unclear. Germline V gene data show CDR1 as LGHDT and CDR2 as YNNKEL (reference sequence). The CDR3 runs 15 residues. V shed 2 bases and J shed 0 bases, with 5 bases lying between them. CDR3 sequence reads: CASSQLPSGANVLTF. The DNA for the CDR3 is TGTGCCAGCAGCCAACTCCCCTCTGGGGCCAACGTCCTGACTTTC.

This chain joins TRBV19 and TRBJ1-2, with 9 bases fitting TRBD1. V shed 6 bases, J shed 7 bases, and the junction held 6 bases outside the gene matches. The CDR3 length is 13 residues. From germline, CDR1 is LNHDA and CDR2 SQIVND (reference sequence). CDR3 DNA sequence: TGTGCCAGTAGCCCGACAGGGGGAATTGGCTACACCTTC. Protein sequence: CASSPTGGIGYTF.

This clone was picked up a small number of times. V is TRBV7-8 and J is TRBJ2-1; 9 bases match TRBD2. V lost 0 bases and J lost 10; bases outside the gene matches: 4. The CDR3 runs 14 residues. Germline CDR1 SGHVS, CDR2 FQNEAQ. CDR3 in amino acids: CASSLAGTSNEQFF. In DNA form, the CDR3 reads TGTGCCAGCAGCTTAGCTGGGACTAGCAACGAGCAGTTCTTC.

This chain connects TRBV5-1 to TRBJ1-2; the match to TRBD1 covers 8 bases. CDR1 SGHRS and CDR2 YFSETQ come from the germline V gene. The V gene end was trimmed by 4 bases and the J gene end by 2 bases; junction bases not matched to a gene: 7. CDR3 length equals 15 residues. The CDR3 nucleotides read TGCGCCAGCAGCACTCCCGGGACAGGCAACTATGGCTACACCTTC. It is translated as CASSTPGTGNYGYTF.